The rows below give T cell receptor beta chains drawn from one sample of a study of blood T cell repertoires in COVID-19. The assay was immunoSEQ multiplex PCR, and TCRdb's table has in-frame clones only and misses some. The table includes roughly 430,000 clones, around 90% detected once. Sequenced: PBMCs or T cells enriched from blood (not recorded which). Receptor source: a middle-aged woman with acute COVID-19. Both conserved end residues are part of each CDR3. The D gene is left open where the match is weak. Expanded clones are given a class, and other clones once, few, many or no size at all.

TRBJ1-1 . . TRBV11-3 CASSFRPNTEAFF TGTGCCAGCAGCTTTCGTCCGAACACTGAAGCTTTCTTT
TRBJ1-4 . TRBD1 TRBV5-4 CASSPDRTNEKLFF TGTGCCAGCAGCCCGGACAGGACTAATGAAAAACTGTTTTTT
TRBJ1-6 . . TRBV19 CASRMDGVGPSPLHF TGTGCCAGTAGGATGGACGGGGTAGGACCTTCACCCCTCCACTTT
TRBJ2-1 . . TRBV5-4 CASSSRGGLTNEQFF TGTGCCAGCAGCTCTAGGGGGGGGCTAACCAATGAGCAGTTCTTC
TRBJ2-7 . TRBD1 TRBV7-9 CASSLDRRDYEQYF TGTGCCAGCAGCTTGGACAGGAGAGACTACGAGCAGTACTTC
TRBJ2-1 . TRBD2 TRBV7-9 CASSLVGGGAEDEQFF TGTGCCAGCAGCTTAGTCGGCGGGGGGGCCGAAGATGAGCAGTTCTTC
TRBJ2-7 . TRBD1 TRBV9 CASSVGEGQGDHEQYF TGTGCCAGCAGCGTAGGCGAGGGACAGGGGGACCACGAGCAGTACTTC
TRBJ1-2 . TRBD1 TRBV2 CASRDRGLSGYGYTF TGTGCCAGCAGGGACAGGGGGCTTTCGGGCTATGGCTACACCTTC
TRBJ1-1 . . TRBV10-3 CAISSKTGNTEAFF TGTGCCATCAGTTCTAAGACAGGGAACACTGAAGCTTTCTTT
TRBJ1-6 . TRBD1 TRBV15 CATSRDLTGNSPLHF TGTGCCACCAGCAGAGATCTGACAGGGAATTCACCCCTCCACTTT
TRBJ1-3 . TRBD1 TRBV9 CASSPRGATGNTIYF TGTGCCAGCAGCCCCAGGGGGGCAACTGGAAACACCATATATTTT
TRBJ1-2 . TRBD1 TRBV29-1 CSAARQGNVWGYTF TGCAGCGCTGCACGACAGGGGAACGTCTGGGGCTACACCTTC
TRBJ1-4 few . TRBV6-5 CASSYQEGEKLFF TGTGCCAGCAGTTACCAGGAGGGCGAAAAACTGTTTTTT
TRBJ1-4 . TRBD1 TRBV9 CASSVGDRGWDEKLFF TGTGCCAGCAGCGTAGGAGACAGGGGGTGGGATGAAAAACTGTTTTTT
TRBJ1-3 . . TRBV5-8 CASSSDIAGNTIYF TGTGCCAGCAGCTCGGATATAGCCGGAAACACCATATATTTT
TRBJ1-1 . TRBD1 TRBV9 CASSPPGTVNTEAFF TGTGCCAGCAGCCCTCCCGGGACAGTGAACACTGAAGCTTTCTTT
TRBJ1-4 . . TRBV7-9 CASSARRGFGNEKLFF TGTGCCAGCAGCGCCAGGCGGGGGTTCGGGAATGAAAAACTGTTTTTT
TRBJ1-4 few . TRBV25-1 CASSMQGLGEKLFF TGTGCCAGCAGCATGCAGGGTCTCGGAGAAAAACTGTTTTTT
TRBJ1-6 . TRBD1 TRBV3-1/TRBV3-2 CASSQTGKDSPLHF TGTGCCAGCAGCCAGACAGGGAAGGATTCACCCCTCCACTTT
TRBJ1-4 . . TRBV2 CASRRAGSANEKLFF TGTGCCAGCAGGCGGGCCGGGTCGGCTAATGAAAAACTGTTTTTT
TRBJ1-1 few TRBD1 TRBV7-2 CASSFPGQPREGTEAFF TGTGCCAGCAGCTTCCCGGGACAGCCCCGAGAAGGGACTGAAGCTTTCTTT
TRBJ1-3 . . TRBV6-4 CASSESDLATIYF TGTGCCAGCAGTGAGTCTGACTTGGCCACCATATATTTT